This T cell receptor (beta chain) was retrieved from a study of T-cell reconstitution after alpha-beta-depleted transplantation in children. General study results and limits: At around two months after transplant, the alpha-beta T cells were reportedly derived from several hundred expanded clones that came from non-depleted graft cells. It was newly produced T cells that mostly accounted for T-cell counts and diversity one year after transplant. Some patients showed high day-60 TCRbeta diversity, which derived from surviving recipient T cells and thymic progenitors.

This clonotype occurred many times. Its antigen is as yet unknown. As it was prepared, the TCRbeta library received unique molecular identifiers. MiXCR, applied by TCRdb to the PCR reads, yields one record per CDR3 protein. Here the sample spans over 400,000 distinct CDR3 sequences, around two fifths being singletons. Germline CDR1 SGHRS, CDR2 YFSETQ. The CDR3 loop spans 14 amino acids. V shed 0 bases and J 6 bases; nucleotides not matched to a gene: 0. The TCR originated in a girl aged 2 to 10 with aplastic anemia, due to receive a stem cell transplant. The rearrangement uses TRBV5-1 and TRBJ2-2; 9 bases match TRBD1. The sequencing here drew on PBMCs, taken before TCRalphabeta/CD19-depleted stem cell transplant. In DNA form, the CDR3 reads TGCGCCAGCAGCTTGGACAGGGGGCCCGGGGAGCTGTTTTTT. It is translated as CASSLDRGPGELFF.